This T cell receptor (beta chain) originates from a study of graft-versus-host responses after intestinal transplantation (dated by TCRdb to the early 2020s). Concerning the study at large: The transplants that recipients got were multivisceral, liver-intestinal, or isolated intestinal. All recipients received anti-thymocyte globulin induction followed by maintenance tacrolimus and steroids for around three years. Bulk TCR-beta CDR3 sequencing was used to track graft-versus-host and host-versus-graft alloreactive T cell clones in the graft, circulation and bone marrow after intestinal transplantation. To identify alloreactive clones, pre-transplant mixed lymphocyte reaction products were sequenced and compared with unstimulated pre-transplant donor and recipient T cells. The cohort enrolled some 24 intestinal transplant recipients, one of whom was a retransplant, and a few patients without pretransplant specimens were excluded. Donor T cell macrochimerism was defined as a peak of at least 4% donor T cells among recipient peripheral blood mononuclear cells. Samples from a few later patients were sequenced in-house on an Illumina MiSeq with MiXCR processing rather than by the commercial service.

This clone has just one count. No base qualities exist here, and no much larger clone lies one base off it. The intended sense of this specimen's time point label: cells obtained before transplantation from donor or recipient. In mixed lymphocyte reactions, some 200,000 CFSE-labeled pre-transplant responders were plated with some 200,000 irradiated violet-dye-labeled stimulators and cultured for less than 7 days. Proliferating CD3+CD4+CFSE-low and CD3+CD8+CFSE-low responder cells were FACS-sorted on a BD Influx sorter after the mixed lymphocyte reaction. Overall study results and their limits: GvH clones were detected in recipient bone marrow, and some appeared earlier in ileal mucosa or blood, consistent with an intestinal mucosal origin. The relatively low number and heterogeneity of intestinal transplant patients limited the conclusions. Peak levels of circulating GvH clones were associated with declines in HvG clones early after transplant. Patients with donor T cell macrochimerism had high GvH to HvG T cell clonal ratios in their allografts.

The method was the immunoSEQ multiplex PCR assay. For most patients, genomic DNA was isolated with the Qiagen DNeasy Blood and Tissue Kit and sent frozen to Adaptive Biotechnologies for TCR sequencing. High-throughput TCR-beta CDR3 sequencing of genomic DNA from most patients was performed by Adaptive Biotechnologies. Under the source paper's analysis protocol: TCR sequencing data for approximately 17 patients were retrieved from Adaptive's ImmunoSEQ software; a few other patients were processed with MiXCR and VDJtools. CD4 versus CD8 sorting errors were corrected by removing sequences found in both subsets at a frequency ratio below 5:1. CDR3 nucleotide sequences shared between donor and recipient were removed because their origin could not be assigned. At least 2-fold expansion over unstimulated cells and a minimum CFSE-low frequency of 0.002% (template counts) or 0.001% (read counts) were required for clones to be classified as alloreactive. A clone was considered mappable if detected in the sequenced pre-transplant spleen, lymph node, or MLR CFSE-low populations of the donor or recipient. The cumulative frequency of alloreactive clones was calculated as a percentage of all sequences, weighted by copy number. Entries here come from immuneACCESS through TCRdb and include only in-frame sequences with V and J called. Some clones fail to appear in such tables; in the studies checked, an unresolved V gene covers under half of the shortfall, and the cause of the remainder is unknown. Clone size and V and J calls were adopted from that table, with D and trimming inferred from the DNA. This sample is represented by fewer than 25,000 clones; about 40% of them were singletons. The ten biggest clones cover more than 0.55% of the sample.

A distance of 17 bases separates the germline ends of V and J, which lose 5 bases and 0 bases respectively. From the cysteine up to the phenylalanine, the CDR3 has a length of 18 residues. Solely the CDR3 DNA is kept, with 54 bases framed from the first base. CDR1 and CDR2, looked up from the germline V gene (reference sequence), are SEHNR and FQNEAQ. Sequencing used alloreactive CD4+ T cells from a mixed lymphocyte reaction culture, obtained before intestinal transplant. In light of the paper, this sample's cell subset or site label describes: CFSE-low proliferating T cells sorted from approximately 6-day pre-transplant mixed lymphocyte reaction (GvH or HvG direction). The chain is encoded by TRBV7-9 joined to TRBJ1-6, with the identity of the D gene unclear. This sequence was found in a human patient who received an intestinal transplant. The CDR3 reads as follows: CASSQSWGASSYNSPLHF. The bases are TGTGCCAGCAGCCAGAGCTGGGGAGCTAGCTCCTATAATTCACCCCTCCACTTT.